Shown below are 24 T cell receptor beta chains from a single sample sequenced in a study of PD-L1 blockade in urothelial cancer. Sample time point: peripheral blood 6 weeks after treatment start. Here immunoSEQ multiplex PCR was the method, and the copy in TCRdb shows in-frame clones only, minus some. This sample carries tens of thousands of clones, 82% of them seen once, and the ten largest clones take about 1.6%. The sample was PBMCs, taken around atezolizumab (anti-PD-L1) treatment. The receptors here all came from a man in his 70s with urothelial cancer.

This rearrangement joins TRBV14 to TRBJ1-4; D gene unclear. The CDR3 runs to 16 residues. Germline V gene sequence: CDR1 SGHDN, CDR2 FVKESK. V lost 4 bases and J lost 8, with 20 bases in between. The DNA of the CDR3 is TGTGCCAGCAGCCCGTTCGACAAAGGTTTAGAAGAAAAACTGTTTTTT. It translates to CASSPFDKGLEEKLFF.

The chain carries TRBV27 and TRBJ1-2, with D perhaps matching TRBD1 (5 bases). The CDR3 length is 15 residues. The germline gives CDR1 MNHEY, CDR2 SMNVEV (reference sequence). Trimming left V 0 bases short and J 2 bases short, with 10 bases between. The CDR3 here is CASSLSVQGNYGYTF. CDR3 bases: TGTGCCAGCAGTTTATCCGTGCAGGGAAACTATGGCTACACCTTC.

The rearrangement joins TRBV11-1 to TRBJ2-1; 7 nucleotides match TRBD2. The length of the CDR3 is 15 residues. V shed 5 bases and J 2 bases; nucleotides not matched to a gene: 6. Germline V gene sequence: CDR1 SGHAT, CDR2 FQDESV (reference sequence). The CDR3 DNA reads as TGTGCCAGCAGCCCTCGACTAGCAGCCTACAATGAGCAGTTCTTC. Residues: CASSPRLAAYNEQFF.

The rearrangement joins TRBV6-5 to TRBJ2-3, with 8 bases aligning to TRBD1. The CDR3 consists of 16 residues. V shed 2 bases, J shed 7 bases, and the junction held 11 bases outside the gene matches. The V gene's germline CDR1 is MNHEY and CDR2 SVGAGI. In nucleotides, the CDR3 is TGTGCCAGCAGTTACGAGAGACAGGGGATGAGAAATACGCAGTATTTT. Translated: CASSYERQGMRNTQYF.

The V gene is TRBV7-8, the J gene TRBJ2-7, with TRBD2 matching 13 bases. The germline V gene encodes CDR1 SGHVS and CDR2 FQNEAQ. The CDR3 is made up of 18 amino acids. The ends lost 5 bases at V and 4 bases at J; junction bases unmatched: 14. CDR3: CASSLNFGTSGTGYEQYF. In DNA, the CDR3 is TGTGCCAGCAGCCTAAATTTCGGGACTAGCGGGACCGGGTACGAGCAGTACTTC.

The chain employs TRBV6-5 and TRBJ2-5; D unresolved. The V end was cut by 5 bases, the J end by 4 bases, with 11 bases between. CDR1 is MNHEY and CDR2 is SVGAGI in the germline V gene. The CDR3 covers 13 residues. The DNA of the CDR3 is TGTGCCAGCAGTCGTCCAGGCCCAGAGACCCAGTACTTC. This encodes CASSRPGPETQYF.

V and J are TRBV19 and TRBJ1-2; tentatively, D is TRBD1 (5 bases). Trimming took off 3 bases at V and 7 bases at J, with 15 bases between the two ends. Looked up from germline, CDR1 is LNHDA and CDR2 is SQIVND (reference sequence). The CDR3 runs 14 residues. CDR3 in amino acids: CASSIYQGRTGYTF. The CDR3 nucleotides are TGTGCCAGTAGTATTTATCAGGGCAGGACTGGCTACACCTTC.

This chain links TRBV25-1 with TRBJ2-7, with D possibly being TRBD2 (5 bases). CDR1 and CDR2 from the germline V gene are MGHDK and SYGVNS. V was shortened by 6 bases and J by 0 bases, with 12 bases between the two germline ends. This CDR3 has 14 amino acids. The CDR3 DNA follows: TGTGCCAGCAGACCAAGAGGGAGCTCCTACGAGCAGTACTTC. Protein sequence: CASRPRGSSYEQYF.

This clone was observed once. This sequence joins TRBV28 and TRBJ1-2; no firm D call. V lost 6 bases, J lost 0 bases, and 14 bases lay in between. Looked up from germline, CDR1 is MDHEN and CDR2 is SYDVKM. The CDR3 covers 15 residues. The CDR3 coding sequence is TGTGCCAGCAGGTATCCTACGGGAGCTAACTATGGCTACACCTTC. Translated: CASRYPTGANYGYTF.

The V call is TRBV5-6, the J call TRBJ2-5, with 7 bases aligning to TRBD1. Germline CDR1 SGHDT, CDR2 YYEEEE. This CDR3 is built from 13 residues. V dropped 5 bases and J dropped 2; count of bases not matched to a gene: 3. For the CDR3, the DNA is TGTGCCAGCAGACAGGGGTCTCAAGAGACCCAGTACTTC. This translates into CASRQGSQETQYF. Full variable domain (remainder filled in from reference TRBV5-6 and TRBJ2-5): DAGVTQSPTHLIKTRGQQVTLRCSPKSGHDTVSWYQQALGQGPQFIFQYYEEEERQRGNFPDRFSGHQFPNYSSELNVNALLLGDSALYLCASRQGSQETQYFGPGTRLLVL.

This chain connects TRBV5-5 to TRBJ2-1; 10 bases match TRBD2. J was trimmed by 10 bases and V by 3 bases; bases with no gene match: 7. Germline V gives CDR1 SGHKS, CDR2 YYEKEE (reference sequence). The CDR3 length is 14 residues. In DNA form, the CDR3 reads TGTGCCAGCAGCTACGGGACTAGCGAATGGGAGCAGTTCTTC. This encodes CASSYGTSEWEQFF.

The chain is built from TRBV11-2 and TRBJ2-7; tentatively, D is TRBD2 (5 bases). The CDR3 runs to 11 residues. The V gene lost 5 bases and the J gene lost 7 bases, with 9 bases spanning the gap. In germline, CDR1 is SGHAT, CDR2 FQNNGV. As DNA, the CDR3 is TGTGCCAGCAGCCGACGGGGAGAGCAGTACTTC. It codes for CASSRRGEQYF.

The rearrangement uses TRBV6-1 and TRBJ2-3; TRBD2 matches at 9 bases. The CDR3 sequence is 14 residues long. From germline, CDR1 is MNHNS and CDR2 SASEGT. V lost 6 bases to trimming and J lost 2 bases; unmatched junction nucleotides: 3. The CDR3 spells CASRVAGATDTQYF. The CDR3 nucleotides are TGTGCCAGCAGGGTAGCGGGAGCCACAGATACGCAGTATTTT.

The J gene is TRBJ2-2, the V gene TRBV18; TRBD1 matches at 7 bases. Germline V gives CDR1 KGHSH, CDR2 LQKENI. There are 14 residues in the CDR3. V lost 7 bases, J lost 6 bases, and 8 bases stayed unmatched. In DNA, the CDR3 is TGTGCCAGCTTCCGGACAGGAAGAGCCGGGGAGCTGTTTTTT. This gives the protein CASFRTGRAGELFF.

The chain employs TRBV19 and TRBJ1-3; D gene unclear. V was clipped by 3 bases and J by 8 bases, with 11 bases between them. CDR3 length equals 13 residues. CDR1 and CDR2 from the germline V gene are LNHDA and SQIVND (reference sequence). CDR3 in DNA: TGTGCCAGTAGTATCAGTCGCGCGGACACCATATATTTT. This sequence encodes CASSISRADTIYF. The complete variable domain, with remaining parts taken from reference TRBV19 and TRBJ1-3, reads DGGITQSPKYLFRKEGQNVTLSCEQNLNHDAMYWYRQDPGQGLRLIYYSQIVNDFQKGDIAEGYSVSREKKESFPLTVTSAQKNPTAFYLCASSISRADTIYFGEGSWLTVV.

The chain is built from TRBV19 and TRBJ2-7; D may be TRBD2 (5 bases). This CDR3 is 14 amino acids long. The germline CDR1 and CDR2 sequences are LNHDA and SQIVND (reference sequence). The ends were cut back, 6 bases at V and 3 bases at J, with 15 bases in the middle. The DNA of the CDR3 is TGTGCCAGTAGCCGTAGTAGCGAGAACTACGAGCAGTACTTC. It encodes CASSRSSENYEQYF.

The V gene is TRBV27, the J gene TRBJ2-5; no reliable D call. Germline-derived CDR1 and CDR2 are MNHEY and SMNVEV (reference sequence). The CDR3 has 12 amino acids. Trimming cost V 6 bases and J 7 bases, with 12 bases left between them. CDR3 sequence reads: CASSNPPGTQYF. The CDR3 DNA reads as TGTGCCAGCAGCAATCCTCCCGGGACCCAGTACTTC.

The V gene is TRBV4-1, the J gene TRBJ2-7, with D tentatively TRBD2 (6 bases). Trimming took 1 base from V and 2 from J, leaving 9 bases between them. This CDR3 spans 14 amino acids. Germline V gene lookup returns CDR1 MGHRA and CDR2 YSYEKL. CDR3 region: CASSQAGLTYEQYF. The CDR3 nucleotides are TGCGCCAGCAGCCAAGCGGGACTTACCTACGAGCAGTACTTC.

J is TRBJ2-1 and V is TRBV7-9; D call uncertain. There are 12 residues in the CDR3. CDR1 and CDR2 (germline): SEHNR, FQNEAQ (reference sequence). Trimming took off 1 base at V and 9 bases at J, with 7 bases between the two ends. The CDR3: CASSLVSVEQFF. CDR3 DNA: TGTGCCAGCAGCTTAGTTTCAGTTGAGCAGTTCTTC.

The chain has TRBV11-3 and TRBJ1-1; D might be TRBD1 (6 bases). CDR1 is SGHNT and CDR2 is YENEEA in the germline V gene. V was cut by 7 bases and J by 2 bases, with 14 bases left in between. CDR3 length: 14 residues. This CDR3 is CASTSGTLNTEAFF. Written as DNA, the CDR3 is TGTGCCAGCACCTCCGGGACACTTAACACTGAAGCTTTCTTT.

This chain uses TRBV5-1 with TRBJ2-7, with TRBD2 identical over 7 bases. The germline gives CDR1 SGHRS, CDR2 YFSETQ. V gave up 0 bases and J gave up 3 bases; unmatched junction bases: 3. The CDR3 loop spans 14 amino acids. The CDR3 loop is CASSLETSIYEQYF. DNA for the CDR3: TGCGCCAGCAGCTTGGAGACTAGCATCTACGAGCAGTACTTC.

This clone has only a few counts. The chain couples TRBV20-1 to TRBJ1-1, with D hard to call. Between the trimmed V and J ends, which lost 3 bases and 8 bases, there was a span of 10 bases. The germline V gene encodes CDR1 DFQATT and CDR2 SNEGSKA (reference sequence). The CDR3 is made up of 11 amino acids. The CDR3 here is CSAREAREAFF. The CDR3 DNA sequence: TGCAGTGCTAGGGAGGCAAGGGAAGCTTTCTTT.

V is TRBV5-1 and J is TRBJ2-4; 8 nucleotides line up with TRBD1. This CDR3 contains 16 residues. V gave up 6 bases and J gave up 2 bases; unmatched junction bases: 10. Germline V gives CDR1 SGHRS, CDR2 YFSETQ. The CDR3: CASTHGTGGTKNIQYF. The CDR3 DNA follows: TGCGCCAGCACCCACGGGACAGGAGGGACCAAAAACATTCAGTACTTC. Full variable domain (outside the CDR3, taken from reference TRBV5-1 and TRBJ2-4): KAGVTQTPRYLIKTRGQQVTLSCSPISGHRSVSWYQQTPGQGLQFLFEYFSETQRNKGNFPGRFSGRQFSNSRSEMNVSTLELGDSALYLCASTHGTGGTKNIQYFGAGTRLSVL.

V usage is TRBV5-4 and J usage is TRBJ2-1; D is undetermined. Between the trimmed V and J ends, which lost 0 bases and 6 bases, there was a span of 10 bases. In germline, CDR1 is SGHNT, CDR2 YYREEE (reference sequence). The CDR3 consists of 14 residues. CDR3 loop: CASSLDSIPNEQFF. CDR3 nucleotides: TGTGCCAGCAGCTTGGACTCGATCCCCAATGAGCAGTTCTTC.